Each of the 6 T cell receptor beta chains below was sequenced from the same sample in a study of shared clonotypes between healthy human individuals. Sequencing was performed with immunoSEQ multiplex PCR; in TCRdb, only in-frame clones are kept and a portion is missing. Among about 2 million clones, roughly 94% were seen once, and the ten largest hold approximately 0.13%. What was sequenced was naive CD4+ T cells sorted from blood. Subset defined: CD45RA+ positively selected. The receptors come from a man younger than 35 in good health.

The rearrangement uses TRBV6-1 and TRBJ1-4; the D gene is possibly TRBD1 (6 bases). Germline V gene sequence: CDR1 MNHNS, CDR2 SASEGT. V lost 7 bases and J lost 5, with 17 bases in between. This CDR3 spans 15 amino acids. The CDR3 DNA follows: TGTGCCAGCACCCAATACGGGGGCGGGAATGAAAAACTGTTTTTT. It yields the protein CASTQYGGGNEKLFF.

The chain joins TRBV4-1 to TRBJ2-1; 9 bases line up with TRBD1. J gave up 0 bases and V 5 bases, and 8 bases lay outside the gene matches. This CDR3 spans 17 amino acids. Germline CDR1 and CDR2: MGHRA and YSYEKL. The chain's CDR3 is CASSTRTGASSYNEQFF. In DNA form, the CDR3 reads TGCGCCAGCAGCACGCGGACAGGGGCGAGCTCCTACAATGAGCAGTTCTTC.

The V and J genes are TRBV7-9 and TRBJ2-7, with TRBD1 identical over 7 bases. The V and J ends lost 5 bases and 0 bases, in that order; junction bases with no gene match: 4. The CDR3 length is 14 residues. Germline CDR1 and CDR2: SEHNR and FQNEAQ (reference sequence). CDR3 sequence: CASSQRDSSYEQYF. The CDR3 nucleotides are TGTGCCAGCAGCCAACGGGACAGCTCCTACGAGCAGTACTTC. Together with reference TRBV7-9 and TRBJ2-7, the CDR3 gives the full variable domain: DTGVSQNPRHKITKRGQNVTFRCDPISEHNRLYWYRQTLGQGPEFLTYFQNEAQLEKSRLLSDRFSAERPKGSFSTLEIQRTEQGDSAMYLCASSQRDSSYEQYFGPGTRLTVT.

The chain links TRBV21-1 to TRBJ2-1; the table's D gene call, TRBD1, was not cross checked with the DNA. TRBV21-1 is classified as a pseudogene. The CDR3 consists of 15 residues. Here the CDR3 reads CASSKALSGYNEQFF. The CDR3 DNA reads as TGTGCCAGCAGCAAAGCGCTTTCAGGCTACAATGAGCAGTTCTTC.

This clone was seen only once. The same CDR3 can be traced to other DNA sequences in this sample. The chain joins TRBV30 to TRBJ1-5; D is possibly TRBD1 (6 bases). The CDR3 is 14 amino acids. Germline CDR1 GTSNPN, CDR2 SVGIG (reference sequence). V lost 0 bases to trimming and J lost 0 bases, with 6 bases between them. This CDR3 reads CAWSVQGSNQPQHF. CDR3 in DNA: TGTGCCTGGAGTGTACAGGGTAGCAATCAGCCCCAGCATTTT.

The rearrangement joins TRBV6-1 to TRBJ1-2; a weak D match, TRBD1 (5 bases). CDR1 MNHNS and CDR2 SASEGT come from the germline V gene. This CDR3 has 16 residues. V was shortened by 3 bases and J by 2 bases, with 16 bases between the two germline ends. DNA for the CDR3: TGTGCCAGCAGTGATCGGGGACCGGTTCGAAACTATGGCTACACCTTC. Protein sequence: CASSDRGPVRNYGYTF.